The following is a T cell receptor (beta chain) sequence with its context. This CDR3 is 17 amino acids long. Unmatched junction bases numbered 13, after V lost 1 base and J lost 6 bases. Per germline, CDR1 KGHSH and CDR2 LQKENI. This record belongs to a study of CD8 T cells in Susac syndrome. The authors reverse transcribed roughly 0.5 to 1 ug RNA with random hexamers. TCRdb reprocessed the immunoSEQ multiplex PCR reads with MiXCR, giving one entry per CDR3 protein. Here the sample spans 100,000 to 150,000 distinct CDR3 sequences, approximately 96% being singletons. The chain is built from TRBV18 and TRBJ1-2, with 8 bases matching TRBD1. The clonotype comes from a human donor with Susac syndrome. Sequenced material: CD8+ T cells from PBMCs. CDR3: CASSPQLVDGQGDGYTF. CDR3 coding DNA: TGTGCCAGCTCACCACAATTGGTTGATGGACAGGGCGATGGCTACACCTTC. Combining the CDR3 with reference TRBV18 and TRBJ1-2 gives the whole variable domain NAGVMQNPRHLVRRRGQEARLRCSPMKGHSHVYWYRQLPEEGLKFMVYLQKENIIDESGMPKERFSAEFPKEGPSILRIQQVVRGDSAAYFCASSPQLVDGQGDGYTFGSGTRLTVV.